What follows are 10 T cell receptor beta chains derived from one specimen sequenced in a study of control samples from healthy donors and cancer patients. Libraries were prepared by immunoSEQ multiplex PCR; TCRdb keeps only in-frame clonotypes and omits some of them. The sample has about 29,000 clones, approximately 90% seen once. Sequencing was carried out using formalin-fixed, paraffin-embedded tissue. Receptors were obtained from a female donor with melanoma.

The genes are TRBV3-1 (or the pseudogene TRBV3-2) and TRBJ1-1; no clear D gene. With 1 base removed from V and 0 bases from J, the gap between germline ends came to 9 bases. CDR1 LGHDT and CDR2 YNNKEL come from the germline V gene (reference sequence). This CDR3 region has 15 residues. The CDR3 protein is CASSQVQSLNTEAFF. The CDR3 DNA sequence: TGTGCCAGCAGCCAAGTGCAGAGCCTGAACACTGAAGCTTTCTTT.

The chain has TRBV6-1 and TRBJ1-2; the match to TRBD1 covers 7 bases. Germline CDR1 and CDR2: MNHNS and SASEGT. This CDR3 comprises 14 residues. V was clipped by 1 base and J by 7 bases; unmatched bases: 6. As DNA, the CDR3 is TGTGCCAGCAGTGAAGAGACAGGGTCGAGTGGCTACACCTTC. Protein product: CASSEETGSSGYTF.

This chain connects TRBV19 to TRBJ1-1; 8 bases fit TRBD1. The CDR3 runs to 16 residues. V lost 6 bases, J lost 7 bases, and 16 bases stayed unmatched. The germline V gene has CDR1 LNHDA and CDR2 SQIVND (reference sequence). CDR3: CASSLIPDRAGGEAFF. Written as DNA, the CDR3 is TGTGCCAGTAGCTTAATCCCGGACAGGGCAGGAGGTGAAGCTTTCTTT.

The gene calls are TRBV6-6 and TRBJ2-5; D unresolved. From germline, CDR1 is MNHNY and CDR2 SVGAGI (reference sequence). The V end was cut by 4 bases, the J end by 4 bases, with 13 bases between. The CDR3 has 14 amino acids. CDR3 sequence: CASSSPQRAETQYF. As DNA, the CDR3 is TGTGCCAGCAGTTCCCCCCAGAGAGCAGAGACCCAGTACTTC.

CDR3 bases: TGTGCCAGCAGCCCTACAGGGAACACTGAAGCTTTCTTT. Amino acids: CASSPTGNTEAFF. The chain uses TRBV14 and TRBJ1-1; perhaps TRBD1 as D (5 bases). V dropped 4 bases and J dropped 1 base, with 7 bases sitting between them. There are 13 residues in the CDR3. The germline V gene encodes CDR1 SGHDN and CDR2 FVKESK. The variable domain in full, with the rest retrieved from reference TRBV14 and TRBJ1-1, is EAGVTQFPSHSVIEKGQTVTLRCDPISGHDNLYWYRRVMGKEIKFLLHFVKESKQDESGMPNNRFLAERTGGTYSTLKVQPAELEDSGVYFCASSPTGNTEAFFGQGTRLTVV.

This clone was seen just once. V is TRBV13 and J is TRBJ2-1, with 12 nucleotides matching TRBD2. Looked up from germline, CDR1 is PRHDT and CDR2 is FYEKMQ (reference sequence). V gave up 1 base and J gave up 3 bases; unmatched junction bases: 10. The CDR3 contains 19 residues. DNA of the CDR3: TGTGCCAGCAGCTTAGTCGGGACTAGCGGGCGCCGTGGCTACAATGAGCAGTTCTTC. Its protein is CASSLVGTSGRRGYNEQFF.

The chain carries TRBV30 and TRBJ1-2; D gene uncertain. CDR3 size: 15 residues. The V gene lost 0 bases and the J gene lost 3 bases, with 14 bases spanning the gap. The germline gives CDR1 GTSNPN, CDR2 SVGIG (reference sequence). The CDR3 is CAWSVFLSADYGYTF. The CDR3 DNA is TGTGCCTGGAGTGTATTTCTCTCGGCAGACTATGGCTACACCTTC.

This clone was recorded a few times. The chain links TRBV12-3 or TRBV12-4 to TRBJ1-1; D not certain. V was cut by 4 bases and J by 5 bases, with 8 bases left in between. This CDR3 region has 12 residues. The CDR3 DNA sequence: TGTGCCAGCAGTTGGGGAGGGACTGAAGCTTTCTTT. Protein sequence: CASSWGGTEAFF.

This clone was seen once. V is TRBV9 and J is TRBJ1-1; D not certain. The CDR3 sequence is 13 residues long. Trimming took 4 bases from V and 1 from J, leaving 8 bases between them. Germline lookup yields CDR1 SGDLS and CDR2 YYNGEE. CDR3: CASSPDGNTEAFF. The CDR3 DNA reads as TGTGCCAGCAGCCCCGACGGGAACACTGAAGCTTTCTTT.

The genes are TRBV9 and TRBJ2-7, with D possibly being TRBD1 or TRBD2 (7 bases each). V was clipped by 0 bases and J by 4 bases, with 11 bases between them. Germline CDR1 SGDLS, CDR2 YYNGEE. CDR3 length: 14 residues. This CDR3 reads CASSVGQGGYEQYF. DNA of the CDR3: TGTGCCAGCAGCGTAGGCCAGGGGGGGTACGAGCAGTACTTC. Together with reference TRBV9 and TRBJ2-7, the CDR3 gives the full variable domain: DSGVTQTPKHLITATGQRVTLRCSPRSGDLSVYWYQQSLDQGLQFLIQYYNGEERAKGNILERFSAQQFPDLHSELNLSSLELGDSALYFCASSVGQGGYEQYFGPGTRLTVT.